These 20 T cell receptor beta chains originate from one sample sequenced in a study of PD-1 blockade in mismatch repair-deficient tumors. Measured with immunoSEQ multiplex PCR; TCRdb has only the in-frame clones, and not every one. The data contain about 120,000 clones, 60% to 85% of them singletons. The starting material was peripheral blood, obtained 60 weeks after starting pembrolizumab. Every receptor here comes from an adult with mismatch repair-deficient cancer.

The chain links TRBV27 to TRBJ1-1, with no clear D. Germline V lookup: CDR1 MNHEY, CDR2 SMNVEV (reference sequence). With 5 bases removed from V and 1 base from J, the gap between germline ends came to 8 bases. The CDR3 is 13 residues long. CDR3 sequence: CASSGNPNTEAFF. CDR3 DNA sequence: TGTGCCAGCAGTGGCAACCCGAACACTGAAGCTTTCTTT.

The chain couples TRBV19 to TRBJ2-7; D might be TRBD2 (6 bases). Deletions cut 5 bases from V and 2 bases from J, with 13 bases between. Germline V gene lookup returns CDR1 LNHDA and CDR2 SQIVND (reference sequence). The CDR3 is 14 residues long. Here the CDR3 DNA reads TGTGCCAGTAGTCGCGCGGGAATGGCCTACGAGCAGTACTTC. This translates into CASSRAGMAYEQYF.

This chain connects TRBV5-6 to TRBJ1-3, with no clear D. The CDR3 loop spans 17 amino acids. Germline lookup yields CDR1 SGHDT and CDR2 YYEEEE. V shed 4 bases and J shed 0 bases, with 17 bases lying between them. The CDR3 DNA is TGTGCCAGCAGCCGATTCGTGACCGTCGTCTCTGGAAACACCATATATTTT. This encodes CASSRFVTVVSGNTIYF.

The chain joins TRBV5-1 to TRBJ2-1, with D maybe TRBD2 (5 bases). V lost 2 bases, J lost 5 bases, and 11 bases lay in between. Germline lookup yields CDR1 SGHRS and CDR2 YFSETQ. CDR3 length: 14 amino acids. This CDR3 is CASSFSGKDNEQFF. CDR3 in DNA: TGCGCCAGCAGCTTTTCCGGGAAAGACAATGAGCAGTTCTTC.

The chain joins TRBV25-1 to TRBJ1-2, with D hard to call. CDR1 is MGHDK and CDR2 is SYGVNS in the germline V gene. Trimming took 4 bases from V and 7 from J, leaving 19 bases between them. CDR3 length: 15 residues. DNA for the CDR3: TGTGCCAGCAGTGTCCGGGATAGCAGTAGCCTTGGCTACACCTTC. The encoded protein is CASSVRDSSSLGYTF.

The V gene is TRBV27, the J gene TRBJ2-1; TRBD2 aligns across 13 bases. CDR3 length equals 15 residues. With V trimmed by 5 bases and J by 8 bases, 6 bases remained unmatched. Germline CDR1 and CDR2: MNHEY and SMNVEV (reference sequence). DNA for the CDR3: TGTGCCAGCAGTGTGACTAGCGGGAGGAACCATGAGCAGTTCTTC. Translating gives CASSVTSGRNHEQFF.

This sequence joins TRBV4-3 and TRBJ1-4; D is undetermined. V dropped 1 base and J dropped 6 bases, with 15 bases sitting between them. Germline V gene data show CDR1 as LGHNA and CDR2 as YSLEER. The CDR3 consists of 16 residues. The CDR3 DNA reads as TGCGCCAGCAGCCAAGGAAGGAAACAGAAAGATGAAAAACTGTTTTTT. It encodes CASSQGRKQKDEKLFF.

This clone appeared once. The chain uses TRBV7-2 and TRBJ1-3, with D tentatively TRBD1 (5 bases). This CDR3 has 15 amino acids. Trimming cost V 5 bases and J 4 bases, with 15 bases left between them. The V gene's germline CDR1 is SGHTA and CDR2 FQGNSA. This CDR3 is CASSLQVQGGNTIYF. The CDR3 DNA is TGTGCCAGCAGCCTACAGGTCCAGGGAGGAAACACCATATATTTT.

This clone came up a few times. This rearrangement joins TRBV18 to TRBJ1-3; D uncertain. The CDR3 contains 17 residues. Trimming shortened V by 3 bases and J by 2 bases, and 17 bases separated the two germline ends. Germline lookup yields CDR1 KGHSH and CDR2 LQKENI. The CDR3 DNA reads as TGTGCCAGCTCACCTTCGGTAGGGATTTCTACTGGAAACACCATATATTTT. Its protein product is CASSPSVGISTGNTIYF.

The rearrangement joins TRBV7-9 to TRBJ1-3; D gene unclear. V was clipped by 5 bases and J by 0 bases, with 11 bases between them. The CDR3 is made up of 15 amino acids. The V gene's germline CDR1 is SEHNR and CDR2 FQNEAQ (reference sequence). The CDR3 DNA reads as TGTGCCAGCAGCGAAAACCAGATCTCTGGAAACACCATATATTTT. This translates into CASSENQISGNTIYF.

The rearrangement links TRBV11-1 to TRBJ2-7; 11 positions match TRBD2. V was pared by 5 bases and J by 6 bases, with 6 bases of the junction left unmatched. CDR1 and CDR2 from the germline V gene are SGHAT and FQDESV (reference sequence). CDR3 length: 14 residues. CDR3 DNA sequence: TGTGCCAGCAGCACCCTAGCGGGAGGTCTCGAGCAGTACTTC. Translated, it gives CASSTLAGGLEQYF.

The V call is TRBV27, the J call TRBJ1-5; D unresolved. CDR1 is MNHEY, CDR2 SMNVEV, per germline (reference sequence). The CDR3 is 16 residues long. V was clipped by 2 bases and J by 3 bases, with 14 bases between them. The CDR3 sequence: CASSLGFSEYNQPQHF. Here the CDR3 DNA reads TGTGCCAGCAGTTTAGGTTTCAGTGAATACAATCAGCCCCAGCATTTT.

This rearrangement joins TRBV25-1 to TRBJ1-4; D not resolved. Germline V gene data show CDR1 as MGHDK and CDR2 as SYGVNS. The CDR3 loop spans 12 amino acids. V dropped 0 bases and J dropped 6 bases, with 2 bases sitting between them. DNA of the CDR3: TGTGCCAGCAGTGAATACGATGAAAAACTGTTTTTT. Translating it yields CASSEYDEKLFF.

This sequence joins TRBV6-1 and TRBJ2-1, with 10 bases lining up with TRBD2. In germline, CDR1 is MNHNS, CDR2 SASEGT. The V segment lost 6 bases and the J segment 4 bases; nucleotides outside the gene matches: 6. This CDR3 is built from 15 residues. CDR3 bases: TGTGCCAGCAGGGTTTCTAGCGGGAGTTACAATGAGCAGTTCTTC. Amino acids: CASRVSSGSYNEQFF.

The chain links TRBV14 to TRBJ2-1, with a weak D call TRBD1 (5 bases). Per the germline V gene, CDR1 is SGHDN and CDR2 is FVKESK. V lost 2 bases, J lost 0 bases, and 8 bases lay in between. The CDR3 totals 15 residues. The CDR3 loop is CASSQYRSSYNEQFF. CDR3 DNA sequence: TGTGCCAGCAGCCAATACAGGTCCTCCTACAATGAGCAGTTCTTC.

The V gene is TRBV5-5, the J gene TRBJ2-1, with 12 bases identical to TRBD1. The germline gives CDR1 SGHKS, CDR2 YYEKEE (reference sequence). The CDR3 spans 15 residues. J was trimmed by 8 bases and V by 2 bases; bases with no gene match: 5. CDR3 sequence reads: CASSFGTGGIYEQFF. The CDR3 DNA reads TGTGCCAGCAGCTTCGGGACAGGGGGCATCTATGAGCAGTTCTTC. Full variable domain (missing parts from reference TRBV5-5 and TRBJ2-1): DAGVTQSPTHLIKTRGQQVTLRCSPISGHKSVSWYQQVLGQGPQFIFQYYEKEERGRGNFPDRFSARQFPNYSSELNVNALLLGDSALYLCASSFGTGGIYEQFFGPGTRLTVL.

The V and J genes are TRBV7-9 and TRBJ1-2; possible D gene TRBD1, 5 bases. Germline V gives CDR1 SEHNR, CDR2 FQNEAQ (reference sequence). Trimming pared 3 bases from V and 2 bases from J, leaving 7 bases between. The CDR3 contains 13 residues. CDR3 sequence (DNA): TGTGCCAGCAGCTTTGCAGGGAACTATGGCTACACCTTC. Translating gives CASSFAGNYGYTF.

Note on this clone: Within the sample, other DNA sequences also encode this same CDR3. V is TRBV6-1 and J is TRBJ1-5; possibly TRBD1 for D (6 bases). The CDR3 consists of 13 residues. Trimming left V 4 bases short and J 6 bases short, with 10 bases between. The germline V gene has CDR1 MNHNS and CDR2 SASEGT. The CDR3 sequence: CASSVQGGQPQHF. In DNA, the CDR3 is TGTGCCAGCAGTGTACAGGGTGGTCAGCCCCAGCATTTT.

As to this clone: Germline is not matched at one junction end, which may reflect a read error. J is TRBJ2-2 and V is TRBV27, with 7 bases that match TRBD1. This CDR3 region has 15 residues. The germline gives CDR1 MNHEY, CDR2 SMNVEV (reference sequence). In DNA form, the CDR3 reads TGTGCCAGCAGTTTTTCGACAGGGAACGCCGGGGAGCTGTTTTTT. This encodes CASSFSTGNAGELFF.

The chain links TRBV19 to TRBJ1-5, with D uncertain. Deletions cut 4 bases from V and 5 bases from J, with 9 bases between. The CDR3 is 13 residues long. Germline CDR1 is LNHDA and CDR2 is SQIVND (reference sequence). The DNA for the CDR3 is TGTGCCAGTAGTAATTCGAGGGATCAGCCCCAGCATTTT. Protein product: CASSNSRDQPQHF. The full variable domain, its missing parts supplied by reference TRBV19 and TRBJ1-5, is DGGITQSPKYLFRKEGQNVTLSCEQNLNHDAMYWYRQDPGQGLRLIYYSQIVNDFQKGDIAEGYSVSREKKESFPLTVTSAQKNPTAFYLCASSNSRDQPQHFGDGTRLSIL.